What follows are 28 T cell receptor beta chains derived from one specimen sequenced in a study of cytomegalovirus exposure and HLA in healthy donors (dated by TCRdb to about 2017). Library creation used the immunoSEQ multiplex PCR assay. Imported from immuneACCESS, the table was reduced by TCRdb to in-frame sequences with V and J called. These copies leave out some clones; in studies compared against another copy, an unresolved V gene accounts for under half, and the cause of the remainder is not known. The sample table holds some 170,000 clones, of which approximately 87% were seen once. The ten biggest clones cover 1.4% of the sample. The material sequenced was PBMCs. These TCRs come from a woman aged 30 to 39 in good health and CMV-seronegative.

The V gene is TRBV4-1, the J gene TRBJ2-3, with a possible D match to TRBD2 (6 bases). Per germline, CDR1 MGHRA and CDR2 YSYEKL. The CDR3 runs 15 residues. V dropped 0 bases and J dropped 0 bases, with 7 bases sitting between them. For the CDR3, the DNA is TGCGCCAGCAGCCAAGACGGGACTAGCACAGATACGCAGTATTTT. It codes for CASSQDGTSTDTQYF.

The chain joins TRBV27 to TRBJ2-7, with a weak D call TRBD2 (6 bases). V lost 4 bases and J 2 bases, leaving 12 bases between the germline ends. Germline V CDR1 and CDR2: MNHEY, SMNVEV (reference sequence). This CDR3 has 14 residues. The CDR3 DNA follows: TGTGCCAGCAGTTCGGGACTGCTCCCCTACGAGCAGTACTTC. Protein: CASSSGLLPYEQYF.

The CDR3 protein is CAISESKGGGPSSYNEQFF. The CDR3, as DNA: TGTGCCATCAGTGAGTCGAAGGGCGGGGGGCCGAGCTCCTACAATGAGCAGTTCTTC. The V and J genes are TRBV10-3 and TRBJ2-1; 8 bases are shared with TRBD2. V was pared by 0 bases and J by 0 bases, with 10 bases of the junction left unmatched. CDR1 and CDR2 from the germline V gene are ENHRY and SYGVKD. The CDR3 runs 19 residues.

This sequence joins TRBV7-6 and TRBJ2-5; the D gene is possibly TRBD2 (6 bases). With 5 bases removed from V and 1 base from J, the gap between germline ends came to 11 bases. The CDR3 covers 14 residues. The V gene's germline CDR1 is SGHVS and CDR2 FNYEAQ. In nucleotides, the CDR3 is TGTGCCAGCAGCCCAACTAGCTTCCAAGAGACCCAGTACTTC. Its protein is CASSPTSFQETQYF.

This clone was observed once. This rearrangement joins TRBV4-1 to TRBJ1-2, with unresolved D. V lost 0 bases and J lost 0, with 26 bases in between. The CDR3 covers 21 residues. CDR1 MGHRA and CDR2 YSYEKL come from the germline V gene. CDR3 residues: CASSQDFYPPYDTNPNYGYTF. The DNA for the CDR3 is TGCGCCAGCAGCCAAGATTTCTACCCACCGTATGACACCAACCCTAACTATGGCTACACCTTC.

The chain is built from TRBV6-4 and TRBJ2-1, with 8 positions matching TRBD2. V trimming: 5 bases; J trimming: 4 bases; junction bases outside the gene matches: 4. This CDR3 has 14 residues. Germline CDR1 MRHNA, CDR2 SNTAGT. The chain's CDR3 is CASSPRGVYNEQFF. In DNA form, the CDR3 reads TGTGCCAGCAGTCCGCGGGGGGTATACAATGAGCAGTTCTTC.

Notes on this clone: Other DNA sequences from this sample encode an identical CDR3 as well. The chain uses TRBV7-9 and TRBJ2-5; D may be TRBD2 (6 bases). Germline V lookup: CDR1 SEHNR, CDR2 FQNEAQ (reference sequence). The CDR3 is made up of 11 amino acids. V was trimmed by 7 bases and J by 5 bases, leaving 8 bases between them. In DNA, the CDR3 is TGTGCCAGCACCCGGGGGGAGACCCAGTACTTC. Translation gives CASTRGETQYF.

This clone was picked up a small number of times. V usage is TRBV5-5 and J usage is TRBJ1-6; D is unclear. V was clipped by 2 bases and J by 9 bases, with 6 bases between them. The CDR3 is made up of 12 amino acids. CDR1 and CDR2 (germline): SGHKS, YYEKEE (reference sequence). The CDR3 nucleotides are TGTGCCAGCAGCTTTGCGGTTTCACCCCTCCACTTT. This gives the protein CASSFAVSPLHF.

The chain joins TRBV10-1 to TRBJ1-1, with D maybe TRBD1 (5 bases). The germline V gene encodes CDR1 WNHNN and CDR2 SYGVQD (reference sequence). There are 13 residues in the CDR3. Trimming took off 5 bases at V and 5 bases at J, with 12 bases between the two ends. This CDR3 is CASSNRISTEAFF. The CDR3 DNA sequence: TGCGCCAGCAGTAACAGGATCTCGACTGAAGCTTTCTTT.

This rearrangement joins TRBV30 to TRBJ2-1, with 9 bases lining up with TRBD1. After removal of 2 bases from V and 9 bases from J, the junction contained 8 bases not matched to a gene. The length of the CDR3 is 14 residues. Germline values: CDR1 GTSNPN, CDR2 SVGIG (reference sequence). The CDR3 DNA sequence: TGTGCCTGGAGTTCGGGACAGGGTGCCGTTGAGCAGTTCTTC. It specifies CAWSSGQGAVEQFF.

A remark on this clone: An end of the junction differs from the germline gene, which may be a read error. The chain joins TRBV7-2 to TRBJ2-7, with TRBD2 identical over 9 bases. The germline V gene encodes CDR1 SGHTA and CDR2 FQGNSA. The CDR3 extends over 18 amino acids. CDR3 sequence: CASTLRGAGGHYSYEQYF. The DNA of the CDR3 is TGTGCCAGCACCTTAAGAGGAGCGGGGGGACACTACTCCTACGAGCAGTACTTC.

The chain employs TRBV2 and TRBJ1-1; D is unclear. The CDR3 totals 14 residues. From germline, CDR1 is SNHLY and CDR2 FYNNEI. V lost 7 bases, J lost 0 bases, and 12 bases lay in between. Here the CDR3 reads CASNHRRMNTEAFF. The CDR3 DNA sequence: TGTGCCAGCAATCATAGGAGAATGAACACTGAAGCTTTCTTT.

The V and J genes are TRBV4-3 and TRBJ1-2, with no clear D. V lost 0 bases and J 2 bases, leaving 10 bases between the germline ends. The CDR3 sequence is 15 residues long. Germline-derived CDR1 and CDR2 are LGHNA and YSLEER. The CDR3 loop reads CASSQEGEINYGYTF. CDR3 nucleotide sequence: TGCGCCAGCAGCCAAGAGGGCGAAATAAACTATGGCTACACCTTC.

This clone appeared a single time. The chain links TRBV29-1 to TRBJ2-5, with 8 positions matching TRBD1. Germline CDR1 is SQVTM and CDR2 is ANQGSEA. V lost 8 bases to trimming and J lost 5 bases; unmatched junction nucleotides: 19. The CDR3 totals 16 residues. The CDR3 spells CSFQGGQEDLRETQYF. DNA for the CDR3: TGCAGCTTCCAGGGGGGACAGGAGGACCTTCGGGAGACCCAGTACTTC.

The rearrangement links TRBV4-1 to TRBJ2-2; D perhaps matches TRBD1 (6 bases). V was trimmed by 5 bases and J by 1 base, leaving 11 bases between them. Germline-derived CDR1 and CDR2 are MGHRA and YSYEKL. This CDR3 spans 15 amino acids. As DNA, the CDR3 is TGCGCCAGCAGCAAGGGACATTTGAACACCGGGGAGCTGTTTTTT. Its protein is CASSKGHLNTGELFF.

The chain has TRBV5-4 and TRBJ1-1; the D is unclear. Trimming took 4 bases from V and 1 from J, leaving 11 bases between them. The CDR3 spans 14 residues. The V gene's germline CDR1 is SGHNT and CDR2 YYREEE (reference sequence). The CDR3 sequence: CASSQDTENTEAFF. As DNA, the CDR3 is TGTGCCAGCAGCCAAGATACAGAGAACACTGAAGCTTTCTTT.

The V and J genes are TRBV7-2 and TRBJ2-2; D is uncertain. V was shortened by 5 bases and J by 2 bases, with 12 bases between the two germline ends. Germline loops: CDR1 SGHTA, CDR2 FQGNSA. The CDR3 extends over 15 amino acids. The CDR3 reads CASSPNTANTGELFF. As DNA, the CDR3 is TGTGCCAGCAGCCCAAATACAGCAAACACCGGGGAGCTGTTTTTT.

The chain recombines TRBV2 with TRBJ1-1; TRBD1 might be the D (5 bases). The CDR3 loop spans 15 amino acids. The germline V and J ends were trimmed by 7 bases and 4 bases, with 19 bases remaining between them. Germline V gene data show CDR1 as SNHLY and CDR2 as FYNNEI. The CDR3 bases are TGTGCCAGCACGGGAGGTACGGGGGGAGGCACTGAAGCTTTCTTT. Encoded protein: CASTGGTGGGTEAFF.

The rearrangement uses TRBV5-5 and TRBJ2-7; a weak D match, TRBD1 (6 bases). Germline assignment: CDR1 SGHKS and CDR2 YYEKEE (reference sequence). This CDR3 region has 14 residues. V was trimmed by 1 base and J by 6 bases, leaving 14 bases between them. CDR3 amino acids: CASSLLPGVGEQYF. Written as DNA, the CDR3 is TGTGCCAGCAGCTTGTTGCCAGGGGTCGGCGAGCAGTACTTC. Based on the CDR3 plus reference TRBV5-5 and TRBJ2-7, the full variable domain is DAGVTQSPTHLIKTRGQQVTLRCSPISGHKSVSWYQQVLGQGPQFIFQYYEKEERGRGNFPDRFSARQFPNYSSELNVNALLLGDSALYLCASSLLPGVGEQYFGPGTRLTVT.

The rearrangement uses TRBV27 and TRBJ1-6; D is undetermined. Germline V CDR1 and CDR2: MNHEY, SMNVEV (reference sequence). The CDR3 consists of 15 residues. Trimming stripped 5 bases from V and 10 bases from J, with 18 bases between. The CDR3 nucleotides read TGTGCCAGCAGTCGATCCCCGGGAATCGCCTCACCCCTCCACTTT. It encodes CASSRSPGIASPLHF.

This clone occurred once. The V call is TRBV4-1, the J call TRBJ1-6, with a tentative D call TRBD1 (5 bases). The V and J ends lost 2 bases and 3 bases respectively, with 8 bases between them. Looked up from germline, CDR1 is MGHRA and CDR2 is YSYEKL. The CDR3 runs to 15 residues. In DNA, the CDR3 is TGCGCCAGCAGCCAACAGGGCGGCTATAATTCACCCCTCCACTTT. This translates into CASSQQGGYNSPLHF.

V usage is TRBV2 and J usage is TRBJ1-5, with 10 positions matching TRBD1. With 8 bases clipped from V and 3 bases from J, the junction kept 10 bases outside the gene matches. The CDR3 is 16 amino acids. From germline, CDR1 is SNHLY and CDR2 FYNNEI. The CDR3 loop is CASRLRDRGFNQPQHF. CDR3 sequence (DNA): TGTGCCAGCCGCCTTAGGGACAGGGGCTTCAATCAGCCCCAGCATTTT. The whole variable domain, remainder taken from reference TRBV2 and TRBJ1-5, is EPEVTQTPSHQVTQMGQEVILRCVPISNHLYFYWYRQILGQKVEFLVSFYNNEISEKSEIFDDQFSVERPDGSNFTLKIRSTKLEDSAMYFCASRLRDRGFNQPQHFGDGTRLSIL.

This clone was seen just once. The CDR3: CASSLGTSGGAGIADTQYF. CDR3 nucleotide sequence: TGTGCCAGCAGCTTAGGGACTAGCGGGGGGGCGGGGATAGCAGATACGCAGTATTTT. The chain is built from TRBV5-4 and TRBJ2-3; 16 bases are a match to TRBD2. Germline V gene lookup returns CDR1 SGHNT and CDR2 YYREEE (reference sequence). V lost 2 bases to trimming and J lost 4 bases; unmatched junction nucleotides: 10. The CDR3 runs 19 residues.

This clone came up once. The rearrangement links TRBV11-2 to TRBJ2-7; 12 nucleotides line up with TRBD2. The CDR3 has 14 residues. Trimming took 5 bases from V and 4 from J; bases not matched to a gene: 3. Germline V CDR1 and CDR2: SGHAT, FQNNGV. The CDR3 bases are TGTGCCAGCAGCGGACTAGCGGGGTTTTACGAGCAGTACTTC. It codes for CASSGLAGFYEQYF.

V is TRBV12-5 and J is TRBJ2-5; tentatively, D is TRBD1 (5 bases). The ends were cut back, 0 bases at V and 5 bases at J, with 19 bases in the middle. Germline assignment: CDR1 LGHNT and CDR2 FRNRAP. The length of the CDR3 is 17 residues. DNA of the CDR3: TGTGCTAGTGGTTTGGTTCCTACGACTCAGGGTAGGGAGACCCAGTACTTC. Protein: CASGLVPTTQGRETQYF.

The chain joins TRBV5-4 to TRBJ2-3, with TRBD1 matching over 11 bases. V lost 4 bases, J lost 6 bases, and 4 bases stayed unmatched. The CDR3 has 14 residues. Germline loops: CDR1 SGHNT, CDR2 YYREEE (reference sequence). The CDR3 sequence is CASSTRDRGDTQYF. Written as DNA, the CDR3 is TGTGCCAGCAGCACCCGGGACAGGGGGGATACGCAGTATTTT.

The rearrangement joins TRBV6-1 to TRBJ2-2, with D possibly TRBD2 on 5 matching bases. V gave up 7 bases and J gave up 1 base, with 10 bases separating them. The CDR3 is 14 amino acids. The germline V gene encodes CDR1 MNHNS and CDR2 SASEGT. CDR3 sequence (DNA): TGTGCCAGCATAACGGGGAAGAACACCGGGGAGCTGTTTTTT. Amino acid sequence: CASITGKNTGELFF.

The gene calls are TRBV30 and TRBJ1-4; TRBD1 agrees at 7 bases. There are 14 residues in the CDR3. CDR1 and CDR2 (germline): GTSNPN, SVGIG (reference sequence). Trimming cost V 4 bases and J 4 bases; bases outside gene matches: 6. CDR3 nucleotides: TGTGCCTGGAAGCCGCAGGGGGGTAATGAAAAACTGTTTTTT. This encodes CAWKPQGGNEKLFF.